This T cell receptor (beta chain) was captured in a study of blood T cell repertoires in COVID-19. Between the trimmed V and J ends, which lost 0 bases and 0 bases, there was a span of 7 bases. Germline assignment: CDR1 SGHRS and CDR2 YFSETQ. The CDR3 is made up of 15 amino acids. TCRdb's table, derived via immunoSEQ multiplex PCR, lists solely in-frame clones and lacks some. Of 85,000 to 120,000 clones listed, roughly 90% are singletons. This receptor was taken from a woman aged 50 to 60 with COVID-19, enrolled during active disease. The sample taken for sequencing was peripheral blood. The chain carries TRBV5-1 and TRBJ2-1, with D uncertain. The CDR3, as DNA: TGCGCCAGCAGCTTGGCACAGTCCTCCTACAATGAGCAGTTCTTC. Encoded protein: CASSLAQSSYNEQFF.